This is a list of T cell receptor beta chains from one sample in a study of blood T cell repertoires in COVID-19. Some clones are missing from TCRdb's copy, which holds only in-frame ones; the method was immunoSEQ multiplex PCR. The sample records roughly 250,000 clones, under 85% being singletons. The sample consisted of peripheral blood. These receptors were obtained from a woman aged 40 to 50 with active or convalescent COVID-19. The CDR3 runs from the conserved cysteine through the conserved F or W. Each record gives: J gene, clone size, V gene, D gene, CDR3 DNA, CDR3 protein. A D gene is named only where the DNA matches it firmly. Not all rows give a size; the values are once, few, many and, for expanded clones, a class.

>TRBJ2-2|few|TRBV9|.
TGTGCCAGCAGCGCTGACTCCGCGAACACCGGGGAGCTGTTTTTT
CASSADSANTGELFF
>TRBJ2-3|.|TRBV5-6|.
TGTGCCAGCAGCCTAGGGGGGGGCCCCGGTGATACGCAGTATTTT
CASSLGGGPGDTQYF
>TRBJ2-5|.|TRBV28|TRBD1
TGTGCCAGCAGTAAAAGACAGGGGGCCGTAGAGACCCAGTACTTC
CASSKRQGAVETQYF
>TRBJ2-5|.|TRBV2|TRBD2
TGTGCCAGCAGTTTCCGACTAGCGGGGGGAGAGACCCAGTACTTC
CASSFRLAGGETQYF
>TRBJ1-1|.|TRBV29-1|TRBD1
TGCAGCGTTGTTGGCAGGGGGCTGAACACTGAAGCTTTCTTT
CSVVGRGLNTEAFF
>TRBJ2-5|.|TRBV3-1/TRBV3-2|TRBD2
TGTGCCAGCAGCCATGGAAGTTGGGGGGGCCAAGAGACCCAGTACTTC
CASSHGSWGGQETQYF
>TRBJ2-7|.|TRBV18|.
TGTGCCAGCTCAGTGAGGGTCTCGGAGGCCTACGAGCAGTACTTC
CASSVRVSEAYEQYF
>TRBJ1-1|once|TRBV9|TRBD1
TGTGCCAGCAGCCCCGGACAGGGGGCGCCAGGCACTGAAGCTTTCTTT
CASSPGQGAPGTEAFF
>TRBJ2-5|.|TRBV25-1|TRBD1
TGTGCCAGCAGTGCGGACAGGGGGGAGACCCAGTACTTC
CASSADRGETQYF
>TRBJ2-3|.|TRBV7-3|TRBD2
TGTGCCAGCAGCCCCTCACTAGCGGATACGCAGTATTTT
CASSPSLADTQYF
>TRBJ1-1|once|TRBV19|.
TGTGCCAGTAGTACCACCTACAGCACTGAAGCTTTCTTT
CASSTTYSTEAFF
>TRBJ2-7|.|TRBV7-2|TRBD2
TGTGCCAGCAGTCAGGGGTCGGGACTAGTCTACGAGCAGTACTTC
CASSQGSGLVYEQYF
>TRBJ2-2|.|TRBV27|TRBD2
TGTGCCAGCAGTTTGAGGGTCCGGGACGTCCGATACCTAGCGGGGGGGAGGACCGGGGAGCTGTTTTTT
CASSLRVRDVRYLAGGRTGELFF
>TRBJ2-1|.|TRBV6-5|.
TGTGCCAGCAGTCCCCAGGGCAGGGGAGATGAGCAGTTCTTC
CASSPQGRGDEQFF
>TRBJ2-7|.|TRBV19|.
TGTGCCAGTAGTACACAGGGATTCCACTACGAGCAGTACTTC
CASSTQGFHYEQYF
>TRBJ1-2|.|TRBV6-6|TRBD1
TGTGCCAGCAGCCCAGACAGGGTCAACGGCTACACCTTC
CASSPDRVNGYTF
>TRBJ1-5|few|TRBV19|.
TGTGCCAGTAGTATGGCCACAGGGTTTGGGGGCAATCAGCCCCAGCATTTT
CASSMATGFGGNQPQHF
>TRBJ1-6|.|TRBV30|.
TGTGCCTGGACCCCGGCTAGGAATTCACCCCTCCACTTT
CAWTPARNSPLHF
>TRBJ1-3|.|TRBV24-1|.
TGTGCCACCCCCCGAGGGAACACCATATATTTT
CATPRGNTIYF
>TRBJ2-3|.|TRBV29-1|.
TGCAGCGCCCGGAGGGCGGGGAGCACAGATACGCAGTATTTT
CSARRAGSTDTQYF
>TRBJ1-6|.|TRBV7-2|.
TGTGCCAGCAGCTTAGAAGCAGGGGTGGATTCACCCCTCCACTTT
CASSLEAGVDSPLHF
>TRBJ1-1|.|TRBV6-5|TRBD1
TGTGCCAGCAGTTGGACAGGGGCATCCACTGAAGCTTTCTTT
CASSWTGASTEAFF
>TRBJ1-6|once|TRBV6-2/TRBV6-3|.
TGTGCCAGCAGTTACTCGGCCGCAAGTAATTCACCCCTCCACTTT
CASSYSAASNSPLHF
>TRBJ1-2|many|TRBV4-1|.
TGCGCCAGCAGCCTCCGCCACGGGGGAAACTATGGCTACACCTTC
CASSLRHGGNYGYTF
>TRBJ2-3|.|TRBV19|.
TGTGCCAGTAACCATGGACAGTCGTCCACAGATACGCAGTATTTT
CASNHGQSSTDTQYF
>TRBJ1-6|.|TRBV6-6|.
TGTGCCAGCAGCTTTAATTCACCCCTCCACTTT
CASSFNSPLHF